This entry describes one TCR beta chain. No antigen is known for it. The data were taken from a study of OX40 agonist ivuxolimab in advanced cancers. Study details: Patients in the trial were receiving intravenous ivuxolimab every 2 weeks, at doses of 0.01 to 10 mg/kg. Prior therapy, whether anti-PD-1, anti-PD-L1 or anti-CTLA-4, was allowed, and roughly 40% had some.

Clones were read by immunoSEQ multiplex PCR, and TCRdb kept only the in-frame ones, dropping some. The profile covers about 42,000 clones, with roughly 77% appearing a single time and around 2.5% taken by the ten largest. Germline V lookup: CDR1 SGHNT, CDR2 YYREEE (reference sequence). There are 15 residues in the CDR3. V gave up 4 bases and J gave up 6 bases, with 19 bases separating them. Study-wide results and limits: By week 6 at 0.1 to 3.0 mg/kg, blood CD4+ and CD8+ T cells had expanded clonally.

The clonotype originates from an adult with an advanced solid tumor such as melanoma, head and neck, liver or kidney cancer. The chain links TRBV5-4 to TRBJ1-2; tentatively, D is TRBD1 (6 bases). Sequencing was performed on CD4+ or CD8+ T cells sorted from blood, taken in a trial of the OX40 agonist ivuxolimab. The CDR3, as DNA: TGTGCCAGCAGCCCGGGCGGGGGGCGCTGGGATGGCTACACCTTC. As protein: CASSPGGGRWDGYTF.